This entry describes one T cell receptor (beta chain). The antigen is unknown. This record comes from a study of CXCR3-negative and CXCR3-positive naive CD8 T cells. Germline V gene data show CDR1 as SQVTM and CDR2 as ANQGSEA. The CDR3 has 13 residues. Whole-study findings and limits: Relative to CXCR3-negative naive cells, CXCR3-positive naive cells had more hydrophobic TRB CDR3s. Naive subsets were similarly diverse, while memory CD8+ repertoires were much less diverse.

5' RACE that incorporated UMI labels was used to prepare the TRB cDNA libraries. TCRdb re-called the 5' RACE reads and gives one entry per CDR3 protein, without DNA. The sample has about 150,000 distinct CDR3 sequences. Material for sequencing was naive CXCR3+ CD8+ T cells from blood. Regarding subset: CD45RO-CCR7+CD27+CD95- naive CD8+ T cells expressing CXCR3 (TNR3+). The TCR originated in a human donor in good health. Some clones in this sample may be carry-over from other donors' samples. This chain links TRBV29-1 with TRBJ2-1; checking the TCRdb D call of TRBD1 is not possible without DNA. The CDR3 is CSVEDRQGAEQFF.